The rows below give T cell receptor beta chains drawn from one sample of a study of blood T cell repertoires in COVID-19. Sequencing used immunoSEQ multiplex PCR; TCRdb keeps in-frame clones, though not all of them. This table has 140,000 to 150,000 clones, 75% to 90% appearing once. The sample comprised PBMCs or T cells enriched from blood (not recorded which). Every receptor here comes from a man aged 45-65 years who had recovered from COVID-19. The CDR3 runs from the conserved cysteine through the conserved F or W. The order of the fields is J gene, clone size, V gene, D gene, CDR3 DNA, CDR3 protein. D genes are given only for firm matches. Clone size is not always given. Where it is, it says once, few, many or a class for expanded clones.

TRBJ1-1 | - | TRBV28 | TRBD1 | TGTGCCAGCAGTTTAAGGACAGGGGGCTTGAACACTGAAGCTTTCTTT | CASSLRTGGLNTEAFF
TRBJ2-1 | - | TRBV18 | TRBD2 | TGTGCCAGCTCCCAGACTAGCGGCCTATACAATGAGCAGTTCTTC | CASSQTSGLYNEQFF
TRBJ1-1 | - | TRBV28 | - | TGTGCCAGCAGTTTGGGCTGGGGCCTTGAAGCTTTCTTT | CASSLGWGLEAFF
TRBJ1-5 | - | TRBV25-1 | - | TGTGCCAGCTCGCGGGACGTCAATCAGCCCCAGCATTTT | CASSRDVNQPQHF
TRBJ2-3 | - | TRBV3-1/TRBV3-2 | - | TGTGCCAGCAGCCCGCCGGGACTTACCCAAACAGATACGCAGTATTTT | CASSPPGLTQTDTQYF
TRBJ1-2 | - | TRBV7-3 | TRBD1 | TGTGCCAGCAGCGAAGTTCCCGGACAGGGTGGCTATGGCTACACCTTC | CASSEVPGQGGYGYTF
TRBJ1-1 | - | TRBV11-2 | - | TGTGCCAGCAGCTCCGCGGCGAACACTGAAGCTTTCTTT | CASSSAANTEAFF
TRBJ1-5 | - | TRBV9 | - | TGTGCCAGCAGCGGAGAGGGGGTGGGCAATCAGCCCCAGCATTTT | CASSGEGVGNQPQHF
TRBJ2-1 | few | TRBV7-3 | TRBD2 | TGTGCCAGCAGCACCCCGGGACTAGCTCAGTTCTTC | CASSTPGLAQFF
TRBJ1-6 | once | TRBV7-9 | TRBD1 | TGTGCCAGCAGACAGGGGTTAAATTCACCCCTCCACTTT | CASRQGLNSPLHF
TRBJ1-3 | - | TRBV21-1 | - | TGTGCCAGCAGCAAATCAGACAGGCCCCAGACTGGAAACACCATATATTTT | CASSKSDRPQTGNTIYF
TRBJ2-3 | - | TRBV6-5 | TRBD1 | TGTGCCAGCAGTTACAGGGACAGGGAAGATACGCAGTATTTT | CASSYRDREDTQYF
TRBJ1-6 | - | TRBV21-1 | - | TGTGCCAGCAGCAACGGGGAAGTATATTCACCCCTCCACTTT | CASSNGEVYSPLHF
TRBJ2-1 | - | TRBV5-1 | TRBD2 | TGCGCCAGCAGCTTAGGACTAGCGGCCTCTCGGGATGAGCAGTTCTTC | CASSLGLAASRDEQFF
TRBJ1-2 | - | TRBV27 | TRBD1 | TGTGCCAGCAGTTTAAAAGGACCCCAGGGGGGCTATGGCTACACCTTC | CASSLKGPQGGYGYTF
TRBJ2-5 | - | TRBV27 | - | TGTGCCAGCAAACTAGGAGAGACCCAGTACTTC | CASKLGETQYF
TRBJ2-7 | - | TRBV27 | TRBD1 | TGTGCCAGCAGTTTCGGGACAGCCTACGAGCAGTACTTC | CASSFGTAYEQYF
TRBJ1-3 | - | TRBV18 | TRBD1 | TGTGCCAGCTCGCACGGTATAACCGGGACAGGGGCCGGAAACACCATATATTTT | CASSHGITGTGAGNTIYF
TRBJ2-5 | - | TRBV15 | - | TGTGCCACCAGCAGACAGGGCGGCTGGGAGACCCAGTACTTC | CATSRQGGWETQYF
TRBJ2-1 | - | TRBV7-6 | TRBD2 | TGTGCCAGCAGCAGAAGCGGGAGTGATGAGCAGTTCTTC | CASSRSGSDEQFF
TRBJ2-3 | - | TRBV2 | - | TGTGCCAGCAGGCGAGAATCAGATACGCAGTATTTT | CASRRESDTQYF
TRBJ2-3 | - | TRBV5-4 | TRBD2 | TGTGCCAGCAGCCGGGGACTAGCGGGGGCCACAGATACGCAGTATTTT | CASSRGLAGATDTQYF
TRBJ2-5 | - | TRBV4-1 | TRBD2 | TGCGCCAGCAGCCGGGGGACTAGCGGGAGGGGGGAGACCCAGTACTTC | CASSRGTSGRGETQYF
TRBJ1-6 | once | TRBV11-2 | - | TGTGCCAGCAGCTGGGGCAGTACAGGGAATTCACCCCTCCACTTT | CASSWGSTGNSPLHF
TRBJ1-5 | - | TRBV30 | - | TGTGCCTGGAGTGTACAGTCGAGGTCAGGGCCTCGGCAGCCCCAGCATTTT | CAWSVQSRSGPRQPQHF
TRBJ2-7 | few | TRBV15 | - | TGTGCCACCAGCAGAGATGGCCACCTAGGGGCCTACGAGCAGTACTTC | CATSRDGHLGAYEQYF
TRBJ2-1 | - | TRBV15 | - | TGTGCCACCAATAGCCTTGAGAGGAGTGACTACAATGAGCAGTTCTTC | CATNSLERSDYNEQFF
TRBJ1-6 | - | TRBV27 | TRBD1 | TGTGCCAGCAGTCCAGACAGGGCAGGTCGTTCACCCCTCCACTTT | CASSPDRAGRSPLHF
TRBJ2-3 | - | TRBV12-3/TRBV12-4 | - | TGTGCCAGCAGTTTAGAGAGAGATACGCAGTATTTT | CASSLERDTQYF
TRBJ2-7 | - | TRBV6-5 | - | TGTGCCAGCAGTTATAAAGGGGGTTCAATACACGAGCAGTACTTC | CASSYKGGSIHEQYF
TRBJ2-1 | - | TRBV7-2 | TRBD2 | TGTGCCAGCAGCCCCCGAGGAGCGGGAGGTTCCTACAATGAGCAGTTCTTC | CASSPRGAGGSYNEQFF
TRBJ1-6 | - | TRBV18 | - | TGTGCCAGCTCAGACAGCAGCTCCTATAATTCACCCCTCCACTTT | CASSDSSSYNSPLHF
TRBJ2-1 | - | TRBV24-1 | - | TGTGCCACCAGTGACCCAGAGCGGACGGGAGAATTATCCGATGAGCAGTTCTTC | CATSDPERTGELSDEQFF
TRBJ1-1 | once | TRBV29-1 | TRBD1 | TGCAGCGTTTTCCGGGGACAGGAGAACACTGAAGCTTTCTTT | CSVFRGQENTEAFF
TRBJ2-7 | once | TRBV24-1 | TRBD1 | TGTGCCACCAGTCTTGGACAGGTGGGTAAGGACGAGCAGTACTTC | CATSLGQVGKDEQYF
TRBJ1-1 | - | TRBV5-5 | TRBD1 | TGTGCCAGCAGCAGACAGGGCGGCCGGACTGAAGCTTTCTTT | CASSRQGGRTEAFF
TRBJ2-3 | - | TRBV2 | - | TGTGCCAGCAGTGGACAGCCCACTAGCACAGATACGCAGTATTTT | CASSGQPTSTDTQYF
TRBJ1-4 | - | TRBV7-2 | - | TGTGCCAGCAGCTTAGCGACCAGGCCCGAAAAACTGTTTTTT | CASSLATRPEKLFF
TRBJ1-3 | - | TRBV5-8 | TRBD1 | TGTGCCAGCAGCCCTGGGGACAGGGGCTCTGGAAACACCATATATTTT | CASSPGDRGSGNTIYF
TRBJ2-1 | - | TRBV5-4 | TRBD2 | TGTGCCAGCAGCTTGGGGCGGGGGGGAGACAATGAGCAGTTCTTC | CASSLGRGGDNEQFF
TRBJ2-7 | - | TRBV30 | - | TGTGCCTGGAGTGTAAGGGCGGGTACCTACGAGCAGTACTTC | CAWSVRAGTYEQYF
TRBJ1-1 | - | TRBV19 | - | TGTGCCAGTAGCAACCCAGCACGAACCGGGATGAACACTGAAGCTTTCTTT | CASSNPARTGMNTEAFF
TRBJ1-2 | - | TRBV4-3 | - | TGCGCCAGCAGCCAAGAGCAGGGGCGCGGTGGCTACACCTTC | CASSQEQGRGGYTF
TRBJ2-3 | - | TRBV28 | - | TGTGCCAGCAGCCCCCCTGGACGGGGGAGGACAGATACGCAGTATTTT | CASSPPGRGRTDTQYF
TRBJ2-1 | few | TRBV5-1 | TRBD2 | TGCGCCAGCAGCCGGACTAGCGGGATGTACAATGAGCAGTTCTTC | CASSRTSGMYNEQFF
TRBJ1-5 | - | TRBV10-3 | - | TGTGCCATCAGTGACCCAGGCAATCAGCCCCAGCATTTT | CAISDPGNQPQHF
TRBJ1-1 | - | TRBV2 | - | TGTGCCGAACAGGAGAACACTGAAGCTTTCTTT | CAEQENTEAFF
TRBJ2-2 | - | TRBV5-1 | - | TGCGCCAGCAGCTTGAGAGCCTCGGCGAACACCGGGGAGCTGTTTTTT | CASSLRASANTGELFF
TRBJ1-5 | - | TRBV5-8 | - | TGTGCCAGCAGCTTGGTGTTCTCTCAGCCCCAGCATTTT | CASSLVFSQPQHF
TRBJ1-1 | - | TRBV3-1/TRBV3-2 | - | TGTGCCAGCAGTTTCACCAGGGGCACTGAAGCTTTCTTT | CASSFTRGTEAFF
TRBJ2-6 | - | TRBV19 | - | TGTGCCAGTAATGGGGCGGATTTATTTACAACCGGGGCCAACGTCCTGACTTTC | CASNGADLFTTGANVLTF
TRBJ1-4 | once | TRBV5-1 | - | TGCGCCAGCAGCTTGGGGTCCCAACGGGAAAAACTGTTTTTT | CASSLGSQREKLFF
TRBJ1-6 | - | TRBV27 | TRBD1 | TGTGCCAGCAGTTTGACGGACAGGGGTTCACCCCTCCACTTT | CASSLTDRGSPLHF
TRBJ2-7 | - | TRBV6-2/TRBV6-3 | - | TGTGCCAGCAGTCTTTACTACGAGCAGTACTTC | CASSLYYEQYF
TRBJ1-6 | - | TRBV7-9 | - | TGTGCCAGCAGCCTCTTCCACGGCCCGAGCGACTTT | CASSLFHGPSDF